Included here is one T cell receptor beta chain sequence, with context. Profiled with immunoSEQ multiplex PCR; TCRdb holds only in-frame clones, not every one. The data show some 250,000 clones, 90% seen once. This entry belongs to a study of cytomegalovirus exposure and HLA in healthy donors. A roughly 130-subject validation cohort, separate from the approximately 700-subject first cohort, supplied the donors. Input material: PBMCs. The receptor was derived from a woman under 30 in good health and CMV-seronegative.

The CDR3 region is CAWGATGLNGYTF. The DNA of the CDR3 is TGTGCCTGGGGAGCTACAGGGTTGAATGGCTACACCTTC. The genes are TRBV30 and TRBJ1-2, with D maybe TRBD1 (6 bases). The CDR3 length is 13 residues. Trimming pared 5 bases from V and 6 bases from J, leaving 16 bases between. Per germline, CDR1 GTSNPN and CDR2 SVGIG (reference sequence).